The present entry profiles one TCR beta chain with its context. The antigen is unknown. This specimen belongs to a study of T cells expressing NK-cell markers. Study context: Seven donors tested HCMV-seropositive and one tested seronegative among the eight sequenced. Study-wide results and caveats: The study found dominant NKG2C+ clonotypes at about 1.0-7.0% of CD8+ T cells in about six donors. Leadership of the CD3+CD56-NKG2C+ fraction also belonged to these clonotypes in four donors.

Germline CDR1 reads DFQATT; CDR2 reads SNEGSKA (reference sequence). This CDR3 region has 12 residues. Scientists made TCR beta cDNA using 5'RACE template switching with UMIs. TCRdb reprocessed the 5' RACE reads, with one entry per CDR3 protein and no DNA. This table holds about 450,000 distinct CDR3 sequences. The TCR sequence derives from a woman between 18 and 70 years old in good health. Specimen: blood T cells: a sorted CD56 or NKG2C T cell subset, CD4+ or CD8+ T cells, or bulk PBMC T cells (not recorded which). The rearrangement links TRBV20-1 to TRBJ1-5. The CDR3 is CSAGDGNQPQHF.